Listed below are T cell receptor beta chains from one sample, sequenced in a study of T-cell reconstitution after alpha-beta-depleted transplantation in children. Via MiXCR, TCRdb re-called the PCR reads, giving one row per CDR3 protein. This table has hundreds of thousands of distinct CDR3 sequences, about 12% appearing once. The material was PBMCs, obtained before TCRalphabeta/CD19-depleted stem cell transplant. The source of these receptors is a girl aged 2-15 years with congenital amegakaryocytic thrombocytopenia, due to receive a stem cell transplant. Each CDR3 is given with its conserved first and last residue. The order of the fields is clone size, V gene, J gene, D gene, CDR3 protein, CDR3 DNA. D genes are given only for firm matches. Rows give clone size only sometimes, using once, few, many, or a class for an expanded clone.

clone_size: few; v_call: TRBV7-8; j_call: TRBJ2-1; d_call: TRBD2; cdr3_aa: CASSSLRRVPTSGRDNEQFF; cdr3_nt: TGTGCCAGCAGCTCCCTGAGACGGGTGCCGACTAGCGGGAGGGACAATGAGCAGTTCTTC
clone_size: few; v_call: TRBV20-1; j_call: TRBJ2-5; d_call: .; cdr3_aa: CRAWGDQETQYF; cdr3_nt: TGCAGGGCGTGGGGGGACCAAGAGACCCAGTACTTC
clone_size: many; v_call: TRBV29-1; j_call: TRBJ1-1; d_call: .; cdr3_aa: CSVWTVNTEAFF; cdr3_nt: TGCAGCGTGTGGACGGTGAACACTGAAGCTTTCTTT
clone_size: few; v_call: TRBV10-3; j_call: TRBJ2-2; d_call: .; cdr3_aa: CAISESDQTGELFF; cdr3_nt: TGTGCCATCAGTGAGTCGGACCAAACCGGGGAGCTGTTTTTT
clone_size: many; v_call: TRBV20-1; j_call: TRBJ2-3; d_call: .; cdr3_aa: CSARDLASDTQYF; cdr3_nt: TGCAGTGCTAGAGACCTAGCTTCAGATACGCAGTATTTT
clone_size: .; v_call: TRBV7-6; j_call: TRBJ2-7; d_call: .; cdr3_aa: CASSLALTGEQYF; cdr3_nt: TGTGCCAGCAGCTTAGCGCTAACCGGCGAGCAGTACTTC
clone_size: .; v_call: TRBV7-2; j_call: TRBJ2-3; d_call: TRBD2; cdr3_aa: CASSRLAGAVDPQYF; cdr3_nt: TGTGCCAGCAGCCGACTAGCGGGAGCGGTCGATCCGCAGTATTTT
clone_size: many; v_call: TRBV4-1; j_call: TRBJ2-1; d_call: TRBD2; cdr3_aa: CASSQKGLAGNYNEQFF; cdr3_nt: TGCGCCAGCAGCCAAAAGGGACTAGCGGGGAACTACAATGAGCAGTTCTTC
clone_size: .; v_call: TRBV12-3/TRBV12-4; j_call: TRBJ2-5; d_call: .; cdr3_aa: CASRGSGGDATQYF; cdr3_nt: TGTGCCAGCAGGGGAAGCGGCGGGGATGCGACCCAGTACTTC
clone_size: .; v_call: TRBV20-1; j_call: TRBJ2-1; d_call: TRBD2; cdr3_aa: CSARAIAGVFYNEQFF; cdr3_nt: TGCAGTGCTAGAGCTATAGCGGGAGTTTTCTACAATGAGCAGTTCTTC
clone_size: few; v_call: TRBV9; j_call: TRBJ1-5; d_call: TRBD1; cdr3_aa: CASSVGGQGDQPQHF; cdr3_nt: TGTGCCAGCAGCGTAGGAGGACAGGGGGATCAGCCCCAGCATTTT
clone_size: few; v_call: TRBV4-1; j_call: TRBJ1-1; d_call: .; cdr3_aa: CASSRRAGRQQIMNTEAFF; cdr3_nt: TGCGCCAGCAGCCGCCGAGCGGGGAGGCAGCAAATCATGAACACTGAAGCTTTCTTT
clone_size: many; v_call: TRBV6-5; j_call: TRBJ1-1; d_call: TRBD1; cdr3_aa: CASSYSRTGNTEAFF; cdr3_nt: TGTGCCAGCAGTTACTCGCGGACAGGGAACACTGAAGCTTTCTTT
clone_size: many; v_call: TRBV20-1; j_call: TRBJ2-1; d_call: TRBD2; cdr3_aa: CSARTSGRATLRYNEQFF; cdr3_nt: TGCAGTGCTAGGACTAGCGGGAGGGCGACGTTGCGCTACAATGAGCAGTTCTTC
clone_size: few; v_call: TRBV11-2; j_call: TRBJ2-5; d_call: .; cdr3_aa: CASSLVGGSETQYF; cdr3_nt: TGTGCCAGCAGCTTAGTGGGGGGCAGCGAGACCCAGTACTTC
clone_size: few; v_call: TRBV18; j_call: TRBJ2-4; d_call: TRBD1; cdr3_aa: CASSPQGASKNIQYF; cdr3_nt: TGTGCCAGCTCACCACAGGGGGCTTCCAAAAACATTCAGTACTTC
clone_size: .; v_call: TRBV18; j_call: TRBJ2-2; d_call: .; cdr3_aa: CASSPIEVEDTGELFF; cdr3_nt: TGTGCCAGCTCACCAATAGAGGTGGAGGACACCGGGGAGCTGTTTTTT
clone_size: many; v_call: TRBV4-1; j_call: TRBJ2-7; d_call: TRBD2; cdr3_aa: CASSQINSGRVYEQYF; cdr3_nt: TGCGCCAGCAGCCAAATAAATAGCGGGAGGGTATACGAGCAGTACTTC
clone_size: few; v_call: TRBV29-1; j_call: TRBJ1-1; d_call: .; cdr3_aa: CSVGGGADTEAFF; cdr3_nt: TGCAGCGTCGGCGGGGGCGCGGACACTGAAGCTTTCTTT
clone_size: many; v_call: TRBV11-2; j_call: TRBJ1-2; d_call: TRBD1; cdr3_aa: CASSSSTGGDGYTF; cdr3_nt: TGTGCCAGCAGCTCATCGACAGGGGGAGATGGCTACACCTTC
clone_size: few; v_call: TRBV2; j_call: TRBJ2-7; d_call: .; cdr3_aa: CASSEAAHEQYF; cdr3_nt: TGTGCCAGCAGTGAAGCTGCCCACGAGCAGTACTTC
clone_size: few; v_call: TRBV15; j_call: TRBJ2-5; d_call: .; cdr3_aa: CATSRVLNQETQYF; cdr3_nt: TGTGCCACCAGCAGAGTTTTGAATCAAGAGACCCAGTACTTC
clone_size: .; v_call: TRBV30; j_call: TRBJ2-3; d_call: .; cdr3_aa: CAWGIGDTQYF; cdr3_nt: TGTGCCTGGGGTATTGGGGATACGCAGTATTTT
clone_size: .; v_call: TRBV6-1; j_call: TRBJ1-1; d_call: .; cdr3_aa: CASSEMKAVRRTEAFF; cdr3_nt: TGTGCCAGCAGTGAGATGAAAGCCGTCCGGAGGACTGAAGCTTTCTTT
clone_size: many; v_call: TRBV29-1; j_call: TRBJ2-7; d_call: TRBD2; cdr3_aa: CSAMTSGWVYEQYF; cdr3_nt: TGCAGCGCAATGACTAGCGGGTGGGTGTACGAGCAGTACTTC
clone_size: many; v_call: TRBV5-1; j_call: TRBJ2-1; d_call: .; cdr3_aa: CASSEMSLSYNEQFF; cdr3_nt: TGCGCCAGCAGCGAGATGTCGCTTTCCTACAATGAGCAGTTCTTC
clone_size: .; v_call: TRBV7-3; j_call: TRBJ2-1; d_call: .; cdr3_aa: CASSLSAGAVYNEQFF; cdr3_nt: TGTGCCAGCAGCTTGTCAGCAGGGGCTGTTTACAATGAGCAGTTCTTC
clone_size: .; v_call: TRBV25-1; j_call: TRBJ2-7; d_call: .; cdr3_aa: CASSDSRGFYEQYF; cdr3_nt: TGTGCCAGCAGTGACTCCAGGGGTTTCTACGAGCAGTACTTC
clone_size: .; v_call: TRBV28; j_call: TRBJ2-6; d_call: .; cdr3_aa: CASSLEDPVGANVLTF; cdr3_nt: TGTGCCAGCAGTTTGGAGGACCCCGTGGGGGCCAACGTCCTGACTTTC
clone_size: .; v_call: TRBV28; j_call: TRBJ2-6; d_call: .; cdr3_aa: CASRAYSGANVLTF; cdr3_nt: TGTGCCAGCCGTGCTTACTCTGGGGCCAACGTCCTGACTTTC
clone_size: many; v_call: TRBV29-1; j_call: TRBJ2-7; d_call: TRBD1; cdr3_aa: CSAGGQANYEQYF; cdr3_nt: TGCAGCGCCGGGGGACAGGCAAACTACGAGCAGTACTTC
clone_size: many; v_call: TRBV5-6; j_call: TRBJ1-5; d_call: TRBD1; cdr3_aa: CASSFGTGIQPQHF; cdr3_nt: TGTGCCAGCAGCTTTGGGACAGGGATACAGCCCCAGCATTTT
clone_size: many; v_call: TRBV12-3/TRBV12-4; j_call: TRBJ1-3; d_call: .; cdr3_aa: CASSQTGYSGNTIYF; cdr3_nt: TGTGCCAGCAGCCAGACAGGATACTCTGGAAACACCATATATTTT
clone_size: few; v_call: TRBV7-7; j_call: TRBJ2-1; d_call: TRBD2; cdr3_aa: CASSSVLAGGEQFF; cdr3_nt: TGTGCCAGCAGCTCGGTACTAGCGGGAGGCGAGCAGTTCTTC
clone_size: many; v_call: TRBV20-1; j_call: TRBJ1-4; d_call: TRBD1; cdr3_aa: CSALSGQGLGKLFF; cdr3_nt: TGCAGTGCTTTATCCGGACAGGGGCTAGGAAAACTGTTTTTT
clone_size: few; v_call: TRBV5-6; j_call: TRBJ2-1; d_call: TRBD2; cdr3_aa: CASSVGLAGMGASLYNEQFF; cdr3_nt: TGTGCCAGCAGCGTGGGACTAGCGGGAATGGGGGCCTCCCTCTACAATGAGCAGTTCTTC
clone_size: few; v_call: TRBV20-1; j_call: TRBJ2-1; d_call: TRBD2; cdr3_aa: CSARRTSVLSKGNEQFF; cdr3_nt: TGCAGTGCTCGACGGACTAGCGTTCTCTCAAAGGGTAATGAGCAGTTCTTC
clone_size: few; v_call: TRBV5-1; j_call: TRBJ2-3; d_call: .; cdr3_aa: CASSPRGGRADTQYF; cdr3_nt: TGCGCCAGCAGCCCTCGTGGGGGCAGGGCAGATACGCAGTATTTT
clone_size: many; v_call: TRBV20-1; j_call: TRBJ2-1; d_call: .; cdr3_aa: CSARVAAGSSYNEQFF; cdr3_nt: TGCAGTGCTAGAGTGGCCGCCGGGAGCTCTTACAATGAGCAGTTCTTC
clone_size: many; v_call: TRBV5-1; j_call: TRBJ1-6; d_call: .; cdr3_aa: CASSLESGKESPLHF; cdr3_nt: TGCGCCAGCAGCTTGGAGTCTGGGAAGGAATCACCCCTCCACTTT
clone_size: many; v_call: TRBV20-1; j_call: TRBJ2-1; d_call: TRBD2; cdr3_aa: CSATTRTSGTYNEQFF; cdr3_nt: TGCAGTGCTACGACCCGGACTAGCGGGACCTACAATGAGCAGTTCTTC
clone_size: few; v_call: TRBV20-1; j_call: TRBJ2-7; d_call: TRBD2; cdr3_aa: CSAKTAGPLSSYEQYF; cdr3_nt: TGCAGTGCCAAGACAGCGGGACCCTTGAGCTCCTACGAGCAGTACTTC
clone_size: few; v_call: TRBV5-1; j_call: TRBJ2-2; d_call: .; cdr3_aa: CASSLAAGSRAGELFF; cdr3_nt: TGCGCCAGCAGCTTGGCCGCGGGATCCCGCGCCGGGGAGCTGTTTTTT
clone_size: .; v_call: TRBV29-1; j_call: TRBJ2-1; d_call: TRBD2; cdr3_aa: CSSKTSGASYNEQFF; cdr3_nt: TGCAGCTCCAAGACTAGCGGGGCTTCCTACAATGAGCAGTTCTTC
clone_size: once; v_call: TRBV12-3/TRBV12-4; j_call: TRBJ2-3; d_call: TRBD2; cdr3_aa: CASSFRGLAGRHTDTQYF; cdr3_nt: TGTGCCAGCAGTTTTCGGGGACTAGCGGGAAGGCACACAGATACGCAGTATTTT
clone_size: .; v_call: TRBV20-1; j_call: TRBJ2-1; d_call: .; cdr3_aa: CSAAVPGPNEQFF; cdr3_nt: TGCAGTGCCGCAGTCCCAGGGCCCAATGAGCAGTTCTTC
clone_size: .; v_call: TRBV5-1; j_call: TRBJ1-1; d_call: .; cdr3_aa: CASSFQNEAFF; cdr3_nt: TGCGCCAGCAGCTTCCAAAATGAAGCTTTCTTT
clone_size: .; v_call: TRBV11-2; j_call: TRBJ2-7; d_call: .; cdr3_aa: CASSLDRAVSYEQYF; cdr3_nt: TGTGCCAGCAGCTTAGATAGGGCCGTCTCCTACGAGCAGTACTTC
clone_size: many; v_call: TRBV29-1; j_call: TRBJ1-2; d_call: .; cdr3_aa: CSVEDQRGGYTF; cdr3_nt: TGCAGCGTTGAAGACCAACGGGGGGGCTACACCTTC
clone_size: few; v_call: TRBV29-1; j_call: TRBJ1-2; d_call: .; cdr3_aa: CSVQEEGYTF; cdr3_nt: TGCAGCGTACAGGAAGAAGGCTACACCTTC
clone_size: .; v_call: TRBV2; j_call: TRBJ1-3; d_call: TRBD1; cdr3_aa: CASSGDRAGNTIYF; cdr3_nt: TGTGCCAGCAGCGGGGACAGGGCCGGAAACACCATATATTTT
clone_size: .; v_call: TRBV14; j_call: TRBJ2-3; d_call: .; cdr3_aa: CASSQVAWENTDTQYF; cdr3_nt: TGTGCCAGCAGCCAAGTTGCATGGGAAAACACAGATACGCAGTATTTT
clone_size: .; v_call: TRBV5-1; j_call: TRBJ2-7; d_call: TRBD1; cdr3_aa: CASSAVRPLPGQSSSYEQYF; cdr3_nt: TGCGCCAGCAGCGCTGTTCGGCCACTTCCGGGACAGTCGAGCTCCTACGAGCAGTACTTC
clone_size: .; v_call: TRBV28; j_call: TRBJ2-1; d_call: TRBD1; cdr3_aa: CATGQGANEQFF; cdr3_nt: TGTGCCACCGGCCAGGGGGCAAATGAGCAGTTCTTC
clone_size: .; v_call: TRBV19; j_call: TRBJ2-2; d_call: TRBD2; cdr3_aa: CASLAGTGELFF; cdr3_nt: TGTGCCAGTTTAGCGGGGACCGGGGAGCTGTTTTTT
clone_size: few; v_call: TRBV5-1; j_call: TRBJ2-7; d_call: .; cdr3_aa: CASQDPGTYEQYF; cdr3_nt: TGCGCCAGCCAGGACCCGGGAACCTACGAGCAGTACTTC
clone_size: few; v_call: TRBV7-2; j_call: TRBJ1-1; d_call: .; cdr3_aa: CASSLAQVETEAFF; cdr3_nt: TGTGCCAGCAGCTTAGCTCAGGTTGAAACTGAAGCTTTCTTT
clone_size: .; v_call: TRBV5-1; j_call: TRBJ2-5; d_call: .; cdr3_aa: CASRGPGEETQYF; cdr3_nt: TGCGCCTCCCGAGGGCCCGGGGAAGAGACCCAGTACTTC